One sample yielded the 29 T cell receptor beta chains listed below, sequenced in a study of blood T cell repertoires in COVID-19. Data came from immunoSEQ multiplex PCR; TCRdb stores just in-frame clones and leaves some out. This table holds around 310,000 clones, nearly 90% found once. The sample comprised peripheral blood. These TCRs come from a middle-aged woman with COVID-19, enrolled during active disease.

Concerning this clone itself: Other nucleotide sequences in the sample specify the same CDR3. The chain is built from TRBV14 and TRBJ2-5; no reliable D call. Per germline, CDR1 SGHDN and CDR2 FVKESK. V lost 1 base to trimming and J lost 4 bases, with 4 bases between them. This CDR3 region has 12 residues. The CDR3 region is CASSQGRETQYF. For the CDR3, the DNA is TGTGCCAGCAGCCAAGGTCGAGAGACCCAGTACTTC. Based on the CDR3 plus reference TRBV14 and TRBJ2-5, the full variable domain is EAGVTQFPSHSVIEKGQTVTLRCDPISGHDNLYWYRRVMGKEIKFLLHFVKESKQDESGMPNNRFLAERTGGTYSTLKVQPAELEDSGVYFCASSQGRETQYFGPGTRLLVL.

CDR3 bases: TGTGCCAGCAGTATCAGTGATAACACTGAAGCTTTCTTT. Translation: CASSISDNTEAFF. This chain connects TRBV2 to TRBJ1-1, with D unclear. The CDR3 is 13 residues long. Germline V gene data show CDR1 as SNHLY and CDR2 as FYNNEI. Trimming pared 5 bases from V and 2 bases from J, leaving 9 bases between. The full variable domain, in which reference TRBV2 and TRBJ1-1 provide the parts outside the CDR3, is EPEVTQTPSHQVTQMGQEVILRCVPISNHLYFYWYRQILGQKVEFLVSFYNNEISEKSEIFDDQFSVERPDGSNFTLKIRSTKLEDSAMYFCASSISDNTEAFFGQGTRLTVV.

This chain uses TRBV10-3 with TRBJ1-6, with D tentatively TRBD1 (5 bases). The V gene's germline CDR1 is ENHRY and CDR2 SYGVKD. The CDR3 has 17 amino acids. Trimming took 0 bases from V and 7 from J, leaving 16 bases between them. CDR3 residues: CAISESKGLGGNSPLHF. CDR3 bases: TGTGCCATCAGTGAGTCGAAAGGACTGGGGGGGAATTCACCCCTCCACTTT.

The V and J genes are TRBV5-5 and TRBJ2-1; 8 bases are a match to TRBD1. Germline V lookup: CDR1 SGHKS, CDR2 YYEKEE (reference sequence). The J segment lost 8 bases and the V segment lost 5 bases, leaving 12 bases of the junction unmatched. The CDR3 has 15 amino acids. This chain's CDR3 is CASRHGTGPGYEQFF. As DNA, the CDR3 is TGTGCCAGCAGGCATGGGACAGGCCCCGGGTATGAGCAGTTCTTC. Filled out from reference TRBV5-5 and TRBJ2-1, the complete variable domain reads DAGVTQSPTHLIKTRGQQVTLRCSPISGHKSVSWYQQVLGQGPQFIFQYYEKEERGRGNFPDRFSARQFPNYSSELNVNALLLGDSALYLCASRHGTGPGYEQFFGPGTRLTVL.

This chain links TRBV6-6 with TRBJ2-1; tentatively, D is TRBD2 (5 bases). The germline V gene encodes CDR1 MNHNY and CDR2 SVGAGI (reference sequence). Trimming removed 7 bases at V and 12 bases at J, with 13 bases between. This CDR3 contains 11 residues. The CDR3 DNA sequence: TGTGCCAGCACCCCGGGGTTGGGGCAGTTCTTC. This encodes CASTPGLGQFF.

This sequence joins TRBV2 and TRBJ2-3, with 11 bases that match TRBD2. This CDR3 comprises 16 residues. Looked up from germline, CDR1 is SNHLY and CDR2 is FYNNEI. J lost 8 bases, V lost 5 bases, and 12 bases had no gene match. CDR3 in DNA: TGTGCCAGCAGTCGAATGGGGACTAGCGGTCGGGGTACGCAGTATTTT. This gives the protein CASSRMGTSGRGTQYF.

This clone was found a few times. For the CDR3, the DNA is TGTGCCAGTAGTATAAGGCAGGGGAGTGCCACCGGGGAGCTGTTTTTT. Encoded protein: CASSIRQGSATGELFF. The V and J genes are TRBV19 and TRBJ2-2; D may be TRBD1 (6 bases). The germline CDR1 and CDR2 sequences are LNHDA and SQIVND (reference sequence). Trimming took off 2 bases at V and 4 bases at J, with 14 bases between the two ends. The CDR3 spans 16 residues. Full variable domain (missing parts from reference TRBV19 and TRBJ2-2): DGGITQSPKYLFRKEGQNVTLSCEQNLNHDAMYWYRQDPGQGLRLIYYSQIVNDFQKGDIAEGYSVSREKKESFPLTVTSAQKNPTAFYLCASSIRQGSATGELFFGEGSRLTVL.

This clone has a single count. The chain combines TRBV9 with TRBJ2-1, with 12 bases fitting TRBD2. Germline CDR1 SGDLS, CDR2 YYNGEE. The V and J ends lost 7 bases and 4 bases, in that order; junction bases with no gene match: 9. The CDR3 covers 16 residues. The chain's CDR3 is CASEPFLAGGYNEQFF. The CDR3 coding sequence is TGTGCCAGCGAGCCTTTTCTAGCGGGAGGGTACAATGAGCAGTTCTTC.

The rearrangement uses TRBV7-8 and TRBJ1-4; D unclear. Trimming took off 5 bases at V and 5 bases at J, with 15 bases between the two ends. Germline V gives CDR1 SGHVS, CDR2 FQNEAQ. This CDR3 has 15 residues. The CDR3 loop reads CASSPRFGMNEKLFF. CDR3 in DNA: TGTGCCAGCAGCCCCCGGTTCGGGATGAATGAAAAACTGTTTTTT.

The chain has TRBV7-8 and TRBJ2-3; D gene ambiguous. CDR3 length equals 12 residues. Deletions cut 4 bases from V and 4 bases from J, with 6 bases between. CDR1 SGHVS and CDR2 FQNEAQ come from the germline V gene. The CDR3 here is CASSSQSDTQYF. The CDR3 DNA reads as TGTGCCAGCAGCTCCCAGTCAGATACGCAGTATTTT.

V usage is TRBV19 and J usage is TRBJ1-1; D unresolved. The V end was cut by 5 bases, the J end by 10 bases, with 14 bases between. CDR3 length: 12 residues. Germline V lookup: CDR1 LNHDA, CDR2 SQIVND (reference sequence). The CDR3 reads CASSFRSFSAFF. CDR3 coding DNA: TGTGCCAGTAGTTTTCGGAGTTTTTCAGCTTTCTTT.

The rearrangement uses TRBV19 and TRBJ1-5; tentatively, D is TRBD1 (6 bases). This CDR3 has 12 amino acids. Germline V gene lookup returns CDR1 LNHDA and CDR2 SQIVND (reference sequence). V was clipped by 7 bases and J by 7 bases, with 11 bases between them. CDR3: CASNSGDQPQHF. The CDR3 nucleotides read TGTGCCAGTAACTCAGGGGACCAGCCCCAGCATTTT.

The V call is TRBV9, the J call TRBJ2-3; weak D call: TRBD1 (6 bases). V was clipped by 10 bases and J by 0 bases, with 12 bases between them. Germline V CDR1 and CDR2: SGDLS, YYNGEE. The CDR3 loop spans 13 amino acids. CDR3 sequence: CACNRESTDTQYF. CDR3 nucleotide sequence: TGTGCCTGCAACAGGGAGAGCACAGATACGCAGTATTTT.

Remarks on this clone: Its ends do not fully match the called genes, so a read error is possible. This CDR3 is also generated by other DNA sequences in the sample. The chain uses TRBV6-5 and TRBJ1-3; D call uncertain. The germline CDR1 and CDR2 sequences are MNHEY and SVGAGI. The CDR3 is 14 residues long. The CDR3 nucleotides read TGTGCCAGTAGTTACTCCGGAGCCGGAAACACCATATATTTT. Its protein is CASSYSGAGNTIYF.

This chain uses TRBV7-9 with TRBJ2-1, with 11 positions matching TRBD2. Germline V CDR1 and CDR2: SEHNR, FQNEAQ (reference sequence). The CDR3 is made up of 16 amino acids. The trim removed 1 base at V and 5 bases at J, leaving 4 bases unmatched. In nucleotides, the CDR3 is TGTGCCAGCAGCTTAGATAGCGGGGGGGCTAACAATGAGCAGTTCTTC. Translated: CASSLDSGGANNEQFF. The entire variable domain, with the rest obtained from reference TRBV7-9 and TRBJ2-1, is as follows: DTGVSQNPRHKITKRGQNVTFRCDPISEHNRLYWYRQTLGQGPEFLTYFQNEAQLEKSRLLSDRFSAERPKGSFSTLEIQRTEQGDSAMYLCASSLDSGGANNEQFFGPGTRLTVL.

This clone was observed a single time. The rearrangement links TRBV24-1 to TRBJ1-2, with TRBD1 matching over 7 bases. This CDR3 has 17 residues. CDR1 is KGHDR and CDR2 is SFDVKD in the germline V gene. Germline trimming cut 1 base from V and 8 bases from J; bases unmatched to any gene: 15. The DNA for the CDR3 is TGTGCCACCAGTGATTTACCGAGACAGGGCACCGTCTGCGGCTACACCTTC. Its translation is CATSDLPRQGTVCGYTF.

This clone has only one observation. This chain links TRBV11-2 with TRBJ1-1; D unclear. The CDR3 consists of 14 residues. Germline V gene data show CDR1 as SGHAT and CDR2 as FQNNGV. Trimming removed 2 bases from V and 0 bases from J, with 7 bases in between. The CDR3 sequence: CASSLSGMNTEAFF. CDR3 DNA: TGTGCCAGCAGCTTATCGGGGATGAACACTGAAGCTTTCTTT.

This chain uses TRBV27 with TRBJ2-3, with D possibly being TRBD2 (6 bases). Germline V gene data show CDR1 as MNHEY and CDR2 as SMNVEV (reference sequence). Trimming removed 5 bases at V and 4 bases at J, with 13 bases between. The CDR3 totals 14 residues. DNA of the CDR3: TGTGCCAGCAGTGACGGGAGAGGGTCAGATACGCAGTATTTT. It codes for CASSDGRGSDTQYF.

This sequence joins TRBV3-1 (or the pseudogene TRBV3-2) and TRBJ2-7; 8 positions match TRBD2. Germline values: CDR1 LGHDT, CDR2 YNNKEL (reference sequence). There are 16 residues in the CDR3. Trimming at V came to 1 base and at J to 2 bases, leaving 7 bases not matched to a gene. Written as DNA, the CDR3 is TGTGCCAGCAGCCAAGCGCGTAGCGGGGAGGCCTACGAGCAGTACTTC. Residues: CASSQARSGEAYEQYF.

The chain employs TRBV7-3 and TRBJ1-6; D gene uncertain. Trimming left V 2 bases short and J 7 bases short, with 12 bases between. This CDR3 is 15 amino acids long. In germline, CDR1 is SGHTA, CDR2 FQGTGA. CDR3 nucleotides: TGTGCCAGCAGCTTAGACCAACCCGGGAATTCACCCCTCCACTTT. Its protein product is CASSLDQPGNSPLHF.

A remark on this clone: Distinct nucleotide sequences in the sample also encode this CDR3. This chain links TRBV5-1 with TRBJ2-1; 9 nucleotides agree with TRBD2. V lost 0 bases, J lost 10 bases, and 11 bases stayed unmatched. The CDR3 is made up of 16 amino acids. The germline V gene has CDR1 SGHRS and CDR2 YFSETQ. CDR3 protein: CASSLEPAGGPEEQFF. CDR3 bases: TGCGCCAGCAGCTTGGAGCCCGCGGGAGGGCCAGAAGAGCAGTTCTTC.

The gene calls are TRBV7-9 and TRBJ2-7; 7 bases fit TRBD1. Germline assignment: CDR1 SEHNR and CDR2 FQNEAQ (reference sequence). The CDR3 has 14 residues. J was trimmed by 1 base and V by 5 bases; bases with no gene match: 5. This chain's CDR3 is CASSHGQVSYEQYF. In nucleotides, the CDR3 is TGTGCCAGCAGCCACGGACAGGTTTCCTACGAGCAGTACTTC.

The genes are TRBV28 and TRBJ1-5; the D gene is possibly TRBD1 (6 bases). Trimming shortened V by 3 bases and J by 1 base, and 16 bases separated the two germline ends. The CDR3 consists of 17 residues. Germline assignment: CDR1 MDHEN and CDR2 SYDVKM. The CDR3 sequence is CASSFGRGRISNQPQHF. CDR3 in DNA: TGTGCCAGCAGTTTCGGCAGGGGAAGGATAAGCAATCAGCCCCAGCATTTT. The variable domain in full, completed from reference TRBV28 and TRBJ1-5, reads DVKVTQSSRYLVKRTGEKVFLECVQDMDHENMFWYRQDPGLGLRLIYFSYDVKMKEKGDIPEGYSVSREKKERFSLILESASTNQTSMYLCASSFGRGRISNQPQHFGDGTRLSIL.

The V gene is TRBV5-1, the J gene TRBJ1-2, with TRBD1 identical over 9 bases. V shed 1 base and J 5 bases; nucleotides not matched to a gene: 12. Germline CDR1 is SGHRS and CDR2 is YFSETQ. The CDR3 is made up of 17 amino acids. The CDR3 DNA reads as TGCGCCAGCAGCTTGTCAATGGGGACAGGGCTATCTTATGGCTACACCTTC. This encodes CASSLSMGTGLSYGYTF.

The chain carries TRBV5-1 and TRBJ1-5, with a weak D call TRBD1 (5 bases). Germline assignment: CDR1 SGHRS and CDR2 YFSETQ. Trimming removed 0 bases from V and 7 bases from J, with 11 bases in between. The CDR3 runs 14 residues. CDR3 DNA sequence: TGCGCCAGCAGCTTGGGAACAGGTGAACAGCCCCAGCATTTT. Residues: CASSLGTGEQPQHF.

V usage is TRBV7-3 and J usage is TRBJ2-2, with TRBD1 matching over 9 bases. V gave up 6 bases and J gave up 5 bases; unmatched junction bases: 7. Germline CDR1 is SGHTA and CDR2 is FQGTGA. The CDR3 covers 15 residues. Here the CDR3 reads CASRPGQGGTGELFF. CDR3 in DNA: TGTGCCAGCAGGCCGGGACAGGGAGGGACCGGGGAGCTGTTTTTT.

This clone was seen a single time. V and J are TRBV6-6 and TRBJ2-2; TRBD1 agrees at 7 bases. V dropped 2 bases and J dropped 1; count of bases not matched to a gene: 4. This CDR3 has 16 residues. Germline lookup yields CDR1 MNHNY and CDR2 SVGAGI (reference sequence). The CDR3 DNA reads TGTGCCAGCAGTTACCCCCGGACAGGGAACACCGGGGAGCTGTTTTTT. Amino acids: CASSYPRTGNTGELFF.

This chain joins TRBV5-5 and TRBJ1-4; possibly TRBD1 for D (5 bases). CDR3 length: 15 residues. CDR1 and CDR2 from the germline V gene are SGHKS and YYEKEE (reference sequence). Trimming pared 0 bases from V and 4 bases from J, leaving 10 bases between. DNA for the CDR3: TGTGCCAGCAGCTTGGTCAGACAGCATAATGAAAAACTGTTTTTT. It encodes CASSLVRQHNEKLFF.

The chain uses TRBV28 and TRBJ2-7; D is perhaps TRBD2 (6 bases). V was cut by 5 bases and J by 6 bases, with 23 bases left in between. This CDR3 has 16 amino acids. Germline V gene sequence: CDR1 MDHEN, CDR2 SYDVKM. CDR3 nucleotide sequence: TGTGCCAGCAGTCTACAGTGGACTACCCGCCTCTCCGAGCAGTACTTC. It translates to CASSLQWTTRLSEQYF.